This T cell receptor beta chain was sequenced during a study of cytomegalovirus exposure and HLA in healthy donors. Study summary: As released early, the data held about 85 million unique TCRs from HLA-typed donors.

Study results and caveats: A link between a missense DCLRE1C variant and TCR beta V- and J-gene trimming emerged from a later analysis. In a later analysis, several top co-occurrence clusters appeared linked to parvovirus B19, influenza, CMV and Epstein-Barr virus.

With regard to this clone: The antigen is unknown.

CDR1 and CDR2 from the germline V gene are MNHNY and SVGAGI (reference sequence). The CDR3 covers 15 residues. The V gene end was trimmed by 2 bases and the J gene end by 6 bases; junction bases not matched to a gene: 6. The study ran its PCR with 60 Vbeta and 13 Jbeta primers. Produced via immunoSEQ multiplex PCR; TCRdb's table is partial and in-frame only. The sample consists of some 200,000 clones, roughly 72% of them appearing once. This clonotype originated in a woman aged 30 to 39 in good health and CMV-seropositive. The genes are TRBV6-6 and TRBJ1-2, with 10 bases lining up with TRBD1. Sequencing was done on a sample of PBMCs. The CDR3 nucleotides are TGTGCCAGCAGTTACCCTGGACAGGGGGACAATGGCTACACCTTC. This codes for CASSYPGQGDNGYTF.